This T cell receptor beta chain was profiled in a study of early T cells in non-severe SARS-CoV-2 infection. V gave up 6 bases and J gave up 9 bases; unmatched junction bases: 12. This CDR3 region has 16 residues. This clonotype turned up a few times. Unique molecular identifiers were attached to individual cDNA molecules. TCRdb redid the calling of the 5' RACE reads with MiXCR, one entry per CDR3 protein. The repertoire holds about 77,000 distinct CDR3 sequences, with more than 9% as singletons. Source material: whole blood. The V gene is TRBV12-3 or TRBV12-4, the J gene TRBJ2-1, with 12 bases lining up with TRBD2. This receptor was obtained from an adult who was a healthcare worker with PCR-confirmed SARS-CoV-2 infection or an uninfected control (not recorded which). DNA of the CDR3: TGTGCCAGCAGCCCCCCCAGAGCTAGCGGGAGGGGTGAGCAGTTCTTC. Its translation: CASSPPRASGRGEQFF.